The T cell receptor beta chain described here comes from a study of cytomegalovirus exposure and HLA in healthy donors. Looking at the study overall: Earlier results showed some 120 million unique TCR beta sequences derived from around 170 million T cells.

Every donor was a healthy person donating bone marrow. Though nominally healthy at sampling, donors likely had unrecorded immune exposures. Study-wide results and limits: One variant, a missense change in DCLRE1C, was linked in a later analysis to TCR beta V- and J-gene trimming.

Per the germline V gene, CDR1 is SQVTM and CDR2 is ANQGSEA. V was pared by 4 bases and J by 2 bases, with 7 bases of the junction left unmatched. The CDR3 is 14 residues long. The PCR used 60 Vbeta and 13 Jbeta primers. Only in-frame clones appear in the TCRdb table, and some are missing; sequencing was by immunoSEQ multiplex PCR. The top ten clones hold just under 2% of a sample with 25,000 to 40,000 clones, 44% of them seen once. Worth noting for this clone: Its specificity is not known.

The sample comprised PBMCs. The clonotype was recovered from a woman aged 50 to 60 in good health and CMV-seronegative. The chain carries TRBV29-1 and TRBJ2-5, with 7 bases aligning to TRBD2. The CDR3 coding sequence is TGCAGCGTTGGGGGGGGACGGAGACAAGAGACCCAGTACTTC. Its translation is CSVGGGRRQETQYF.